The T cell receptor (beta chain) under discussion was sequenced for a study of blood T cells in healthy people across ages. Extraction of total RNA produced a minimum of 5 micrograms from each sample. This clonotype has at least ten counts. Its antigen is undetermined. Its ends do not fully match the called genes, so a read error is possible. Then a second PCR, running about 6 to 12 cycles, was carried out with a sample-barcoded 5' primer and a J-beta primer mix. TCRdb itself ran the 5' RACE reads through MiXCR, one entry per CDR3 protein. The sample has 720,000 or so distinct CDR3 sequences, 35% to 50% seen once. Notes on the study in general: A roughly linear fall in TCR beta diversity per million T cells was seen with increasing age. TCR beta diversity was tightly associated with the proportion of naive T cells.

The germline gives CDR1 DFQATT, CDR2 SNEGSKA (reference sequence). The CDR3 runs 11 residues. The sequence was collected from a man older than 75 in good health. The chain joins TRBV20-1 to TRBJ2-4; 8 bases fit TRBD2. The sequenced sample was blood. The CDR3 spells CILAGEREQYF. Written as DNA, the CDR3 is TGTATCCTAGCGGGCGAGAGGGAGCAGTACTTC.